This T cell receptor (beta chain) was sequenced in a study of cytomegalovirus exposure and HLA in healthy donors. On the study more broadly: The roughly 700 first-cohort repertoires shared a platform with the approximately 130 validation repertoires, as reported in a later analysis.

For this clone: The antigen is undetermined. The identical CDR3 is also encoded by other nucleotide sequences in the sample.

V dropped 3 bases and J dropped 3; count of bases not matched to a gene: 1. In germline, CDR1 is MNHNS, CDR2 SASEGT. There are 15 residues in the CDR3. Broader study findings: Whilst most TCR sequences proved rare, a subset of public TCRs occurred across many donors. In the approximately 120 validation repertoires, a later analysis found that first-cohort TCR clusters tended to co-occur. The study recorded about 160 TCR beta chains that were cytomegalovirus-associated.

The assay was immunoSEQ multiplex PCR, and TCRdb's table has in-frame clones only and misses some. The top ten hold 4.2% of the sample, which has fewer than 200,000 clones, roughly 90% seen once. The origin of this receptor is a man between 18 and 29 years old in good health and CMV-seropositive. Sequencing used PBMCs. The V gene is TRBV6-1, the J gene TRBJ2-1, with TRBD2 matching over 11 bases. The CDR3 region has the DNA TGTGCCAGCAGTGACCTAGCGGGAGGCTACAATGAGCAGTTCTTC. Protein: CASSDLAGGYNEQFF.